This TCR beta chain was obtained from a study of cytomegalovirus exposure and HLA in healthy donors (dated by TCRdb to between 2016 and 2019). Notes on the research overall: In an earlier analysis of roughly 500 of the donors, about 260 Gb of sequence data and 100 million or so unique TCR beta sequences from 150 million to 200 million T cells were reported. Approximately 300 gigabases of sequencing data and 70 million to 85 million unique TCR sequences were included in an early release covering roughly 600 HLA-typed donors. An earlier analysis of some 500 of the donors used high-throughput TCR beta sequencing to judge whether each TCR beta V gene segment behaved as functional or pseudogenic. High-throughput TCR immunosequencing, statistical association of individual TCRs with disease status, and machine learning were combined to predict cytomegalovirus infection status. HLA typing included class I and class II loci at four-digit resolution. Of the 350 to 450 genotyped donors, less than 90% were placed in the genetic ancestry cluster associated with self-reported Caucasian donors. The number of typed donors differed by locus: roughly 620-640 for A, B, C, DRB1 and DQB1; approximately 540 for DQA1; 606 for DPA1; and some 430 for DPB1. Using immunosequencing, the study profiled T cell repertoires from fewer than 850 subjects and related those repertoires to cytomegalovirus serostatus. In a later analysis, previously published TCR beta repertoires from 550 to 750 donors were re-analyzed and high-resolution HLA genotyping was added so that TCR occurrence patterns could be studied. Four to six DR-DQ haplotypes were handled as single units for association and clustering because linkage in the cohort was strong. Donor age, sex, ethnicity and CMV serostatus were compiled alongside the repertoire data. A later genetic analysis used genome-wide SNP genotypes for about 65% of the 666 donors, treating that subset as a discovery cohort. The study aimed to test whether cataloging public T cell receptors could reveal signatures of past pathogen exposure. In the later analysis, no new phenotypic data were used to find candidate immune exposures; instead, reliance was placed on TCR beta sequences and their occurrence across donors. Among around 400 genotyped donors of the cohort, an average of around 250,000 unique TCR beta nucleotide sequences was sequenced per donor, of which about 18% were non-productive. Every repertoire in the discovery cohort had been generated on one and the same sequencing platform. In addition to the first cohort of about 650 subjects, a separate validation cohort of approximately 130 different subjects was used.

Counted from cysteine to phenylalanine, this CDR3 has 13 amino acids. The DNA shown is the 39-base CDR3, in frame from base 1. Cut back by 3 bases and 6 bases, the V and J ends lie 11 bases apart. From a lookup of the germline V gene, CDR1 and CDR2 are MDHEN and SYDVKM. The library was made by the immunoSEQ multiplex PCR assay. For the multiplex PCR, a mixture combining 60 forward primers for TCR Vbeta segments and 13 reverse primers for TCR Jbeta segments was used. The CDR3 region of rearranged TCR beta genes was amplified from genomic DNA by a multiplex PCR assay. On the Illumina HiSeq System, the amplified TCR beta libraries were sequenced as 87-base-pair reads. As for how the authors treated the data: A later analysis counted about 82 million unique TCR beta chains across the 666 repertoires, and about 10 million of these chains were shared by at least two donors. Raw reads were error-corrected and collapsed into unique sequences by a nearest-neighbor algorithm in which closely related sequences were merged to remove PCR and sequencing errors. CDR3 sequences were aligned to IMGT reference sequences to assign V, D and J gene segments. For a sequence to be retained, at least a six-nucleotide match to both a V gene segment and a J gene segment was required. A rearrangement was called productive if the CDR3 had no stop codons and remained in frame with V and J, and every other rearrangement was called non-productive. CDR3 was defined according to IMGT convention as the region running from the second conserved V-encoded cysteine to the conserved J-encoded phenylalanine. Sequences without an unambiguous match to a single V gene segment were excluded from the earlier analysis of several hundred of the donors. In an earlier analysis of some 590 of the donors, V segments were called functional above 56.7% productive rearrangements and were called segregating when the between-donor standard deviation exceeded 5%. A statistical classification framework was developed to diagnose cytomegalovirus status using the catalog of TCR beta chain sequences. A later analysis assigned V and J genes by comparing TCR nucleotide sequences with IMGT/GENE-DB human TR gene sequences. The TCRdist pipeline was used in a later analysis to assign CDR3 sequences and most-parsimonious VDJ recombination scenarios. In a later analysis, each TCR beta chain was defined by its CDR3 amino acid sequence together with its V-gene family, and reads without a unique V-gene family were excluded. In a later analysis, several hundred highly shared, low-generation-probability nucleotide sequences were removed to address suspected cross-contamination and a sequencing artifact. A later analysis calculated a clonal expansion index for each public chain from normalized within-repertoire ranks of inferred template counts. Generation probabilities in a later analysis came from a VDJ recombination model fitted to out-of-frame rearrangements, and those results were checked against IGoR. Hypergeometric tests were used in a later analysis to score TCR-TCR, TCR-HLA and TCR-CMV co-occurrence, with a repertoire-size bias correction applied to the TCR pairs. False discovery rates were estimated in a later analysis by permuting HLA or CMV assignments 20 times. In a later analysis, co-occurring TCRs were grouped with DBSCAN, and TCRdist sequence similarity was added when clustering was performed within HLA-allele-positive subsets. For co-occurrence clustering, repertoires with fewer than 30,000 or more than 120,000 public chains were excluded, along with 4 to 6 repertoires with anomalous nucleotide sharing. TCRdb's version of the immuneACCESS table is confined to in-frame rearrangements and falls short of the full clone set. An unresolved V gene accounts for under half of the shortfall where checked; the remainder is of unknown origin. For V, J and clone size, that table is used; D and trimming come from the DNA. This sample lists about 270,000 clones; more than 55% were detected once. Together, the top ten hold under 2.5% of the sample.

In total, approximately 610 healthy bone marrow donors made up the cohort. At the time of sampling, every cohort member was nominally healthy, though immune exposures that went unrecorded were likely present. The donor tested CMV seronegative and was one of the 352 seronegative cohort members. A peripheral blood sample was provided by each donor, and peripheral blood mononuclear cells were used for TCR beta sequencing. The Qiagen DNeasy Blood Extraction Kit was used to extract genomic DNA from the blood cell samples. General conclusions and limits of the study: A later analysis found that most CMV-associated TCR beta chains appeared HLA-restricted, with HLA associations seemingly driven largely by CMV exposure. HLA typing was unavailable for some donors at each locus, so association tests used only the typed subset. Compared with equally common non-associated chains, HLA-associated TCR beta chains in a later analysis were more clonally expanded and had lower generation probabilities. In a later genetic analysis, a missense DCLRE1C variant was associated with V-gene and J-gene trimming of TCR beta chains, and the association was replicated in an independent cohort. In vitro tests confirmed that a few of the cytomegalovirus-associated TCR beta chains recognize cytomegalovirus antigens. Cytomegalovirus status was reported to be diagnosed by the classifier with high specificity and sensitivity in both the original and validation cohorts. According to a later genetic analysis, donors in an Asian-associated ancestry cluster had fewer N-insertions in productive TCRs than the approximately 650-donor mean. When HLA alleles, especially DR and DQ, strongly co-occurred, TCR associations were difficult to assign to individual alleles. Correlated functional status among segregating V segments might reflect linkage disequilibrium, but an unknown experimental factor could not be ruled out. This cohort had only TCR beta chains sequenced, and the lack of alpha or paired-chain data limited which features could be detected. A further reported finding was that TCR beta sequences accurately predicted the HLA-A and HLA-B alleles for most subjects in the first cohort. The earlier analysis of 587 of the donors excluded 15 to 20 rarely observed V segments, including chromosome 9 orphons, because counts were too low. Specific HLA alleles were associated with around 18,000 TCR beta sequences at a false discovery rate of 0.05 in a later analysis. According to a later analysis, parvovirus B19, influenza, CMV and Epstein-Barr virus appeared linked to several top co-occurrence clusters. Broadly in line with IMGT annotations, most TCR beta V segments showed up in productive rearrangements about 87% or about 30% of the time in an earlier analysis of several hundred of the donors. A group of highly shared sequence variants was considered likely to be a technical artifact of the sequencing pipeline. For the cohort, immune exposure information was limited to CMV serostatus. Most TCR sequences were observed very rarely across donors, whereas some public TCRs were present in many individuals. Roughly uniform sequencing depth across donors was assumed in presence/absence analyses, although this assumption may not hold. The study listed 150 to 200 TCR beta chains as associated with cytomegalovirus. It was suggested by the authors that the approach could potentially be generalized to other disease states and immunological phenotypes. Because the 87-base-pair reads could not distinguish some IMGT-functional V segments, including TRBV6-2 and TRBV6-3, those segments were excluded. In a later analysis, the rate of TCR association differed among HLA loci, with DRB1 alleles having the most associated TCRs and HLA-C alleles having the fewest.

Worth noting for this clone: Its antigen target is currently unknown. No quality values exist for individual bases; no much larger clone is one base distant. The sample carries other DNA sequences with the same CDR3.

The receptor's source is a female donor in good health and CMV-seronegative. Sequencing was carried out using PBMCs. The chain employs TRBV28 and TRBJ1-2, and possibly TRBD1, on 6 matching bases. The base sequence is TGTGCCAGCAGTTTCCGGGCAGGGGATGGCTACACCTTC. Its protein product is CASSFRAGDGYTF.